This T cell receptor (beta chain) was sequenced for a study of regulatory T cells in long-lasting Graves disease. The study's findings and limits: Persistent disease favored TRBV28, TRBJ1-2 and TRBJ2-5.

This clonotype was picked up many times. Its antigen is not known. Assembly of TCR beta libraries relied on iRepertoire HTBI primers together with Arm-PCR of CDR3 regions. Using its own MiXCR run on the multiplex PCR reads, TCRdb lists one record per CDR3 protein. The table lists roughly 420,000 distinct CDR3 sequences, roughly 15% of them singletons. Stated time point: newly diagnosed GD, antithyroid drugs for less than 3 months. TCR sequences were obtained from RNA taken from PBMCs. V shed 3 bases and J shed 3 bases, with 12 bases lying between them. CDR1 and CDR2 from the germline V gene are SQVTM and ANQGSEA. CDR3 length: 13 amino acids. These data are also associated with another study on T cells in Graves' hyperthyroidism and ophthalmopathy.

The clonotype was recovered from a woman aged 18-35 years with Graves disease. The starting material was peripheral blood mononuclear cells (PBMCs), obtained at new diagnosis, from a patient treated with antithyroid drugs. The V and J genes are TRBV29-1 and TRBJ2-7; D is perhaps TRBD2 (5 bases). CDR3 sequence: CSVEFSGIYEQYF. The CDR3 DNA is TGCAGCGTTGAGTTCTCCGGGATCTACGAGCAGTACTTC.